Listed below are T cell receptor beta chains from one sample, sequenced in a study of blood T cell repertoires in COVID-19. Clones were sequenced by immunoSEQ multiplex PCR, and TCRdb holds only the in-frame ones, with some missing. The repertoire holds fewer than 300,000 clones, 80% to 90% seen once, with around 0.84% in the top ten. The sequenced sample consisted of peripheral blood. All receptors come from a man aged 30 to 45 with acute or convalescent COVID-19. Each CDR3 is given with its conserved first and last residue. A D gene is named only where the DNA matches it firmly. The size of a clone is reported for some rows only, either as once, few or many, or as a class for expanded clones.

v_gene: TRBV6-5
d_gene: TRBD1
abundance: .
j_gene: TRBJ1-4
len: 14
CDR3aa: CASRTGTAAEKLFF
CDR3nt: TGTGCCAGCAGAACCGGGACAGCGGCTGAAAAACTGTTTTTT

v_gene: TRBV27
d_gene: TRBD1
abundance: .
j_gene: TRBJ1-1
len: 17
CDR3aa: CASNLIGQGAPNTEAFF
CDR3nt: TGTGCCAGCAACCTAATCGGGCAGGGGGCGCCGAACACTGAAGCTTTCTTT

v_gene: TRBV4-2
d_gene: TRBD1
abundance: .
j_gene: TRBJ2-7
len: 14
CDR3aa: CASSQTGFPYEQYF
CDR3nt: TGTGCCAGCAGCCAGACAGGGTTTCCCTACGAGCAGTACTTC

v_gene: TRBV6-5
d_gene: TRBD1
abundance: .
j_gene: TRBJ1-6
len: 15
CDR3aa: CASSSPGQGNSPLHF
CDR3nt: TGTGCCAGCAGTTCCCCGGGACAGGGCAATTCACCCCTCCACTTT

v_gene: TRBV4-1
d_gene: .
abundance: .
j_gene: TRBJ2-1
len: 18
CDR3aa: CASSQGRPGRGSYNEQFF
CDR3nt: TGCGCCAGCAGCCAAGGTCGGCCAGGCCGGGGTTCTTACAATGAGCAGTTCTTC

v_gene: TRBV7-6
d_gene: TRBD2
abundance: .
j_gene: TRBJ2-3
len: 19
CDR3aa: CASSLAPGTSGSKTDTQYF
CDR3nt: TGTGCCAGCAGCTTAGCTCCCGGGACTAGCGGGAGTAAGACAGATACGCAGTATTTT

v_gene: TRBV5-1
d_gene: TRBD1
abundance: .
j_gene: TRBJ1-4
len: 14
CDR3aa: CASSLQGADEKLFF
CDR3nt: TGCGCCAGCAGCTTGCAGGGGGCCGATGAAAAACTGTTTTTT

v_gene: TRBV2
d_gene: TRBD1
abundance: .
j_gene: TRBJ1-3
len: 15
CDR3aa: CASSTNRGSGNTIYF
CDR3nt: TGTGCCAGCAGCACCAACAGGGGATCCGGAAACACCATATATTTT

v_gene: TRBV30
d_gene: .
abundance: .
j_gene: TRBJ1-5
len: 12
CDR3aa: CAWSVTSWSQHF
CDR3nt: TGTGCCTGGAGTGTAACTTCTTGGTCCCAGCATTTT

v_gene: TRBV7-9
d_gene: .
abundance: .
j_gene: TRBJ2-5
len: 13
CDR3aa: CASSPDLGETQYF
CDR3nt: TGTGCCAGCAGCCCGGACTTAGGGGAGACCCAGTACTTC

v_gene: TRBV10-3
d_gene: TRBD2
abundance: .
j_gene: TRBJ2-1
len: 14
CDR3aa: CAIMGLAGRNEQFF
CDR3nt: TGTGCCATCATGGGGCTAGCGGGAAGGAATGAGCAGTTCTTC

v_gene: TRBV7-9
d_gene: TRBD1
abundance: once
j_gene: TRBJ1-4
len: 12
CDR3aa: CATGGLGEKLFF
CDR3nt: TGTGCTACAGGGGGGTTAGGCGAAAAACTGTTTTTT

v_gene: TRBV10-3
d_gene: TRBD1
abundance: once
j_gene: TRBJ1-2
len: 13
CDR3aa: CAIRAQGEVGYTF
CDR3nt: TGTGCCATCAGAGCACAGGGGGAGGTTGGCTACACCTTC

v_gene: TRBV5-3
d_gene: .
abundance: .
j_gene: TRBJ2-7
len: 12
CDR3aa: CARSLWSYEQYF
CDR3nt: TGTGCCAGAAGCTTGTGGAGCTACGAGCAGTACTTC

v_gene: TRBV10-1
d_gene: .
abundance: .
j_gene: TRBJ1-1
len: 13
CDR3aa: CASSESVREEAFF
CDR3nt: TGCGCCAGCAGTGAGTCTGTCAGGGAAGAAGCTTTCTTT

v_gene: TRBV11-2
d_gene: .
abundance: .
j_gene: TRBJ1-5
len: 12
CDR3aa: CASSIRDQPQHF
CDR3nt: TGTGCCAGCAGTATCAGGGATCAGCCCCAGCATTTT

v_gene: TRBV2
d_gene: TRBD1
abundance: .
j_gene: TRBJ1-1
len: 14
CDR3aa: CASSDKTGPTEAFF
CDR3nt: TGTGCCAGCAGTGATAAGACAGGGCCCACTGAAGCTTTCTTT

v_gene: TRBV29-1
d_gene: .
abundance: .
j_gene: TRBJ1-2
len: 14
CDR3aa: CSVEDRHGSFGYTF
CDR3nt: TGCAGCGTTGAAGACAGGCACGGATCGTTTGGCTACACCTTC

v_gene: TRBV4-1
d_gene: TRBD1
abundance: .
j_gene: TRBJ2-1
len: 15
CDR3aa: CASSQRTGEYNEQFF
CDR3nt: TGCGCCAGCAGCCAGCGGACAGGGGAATACAATGAGCAGTTCTTC

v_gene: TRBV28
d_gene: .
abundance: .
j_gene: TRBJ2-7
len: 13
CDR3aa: CASSFSPYYEQYF
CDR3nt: TGTGCCAGCAGTTTTTCCCCCTACTACGAGCAGTACTTC

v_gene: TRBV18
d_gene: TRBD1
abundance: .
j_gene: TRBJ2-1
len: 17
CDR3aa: CASSLPPGQGAVDEQFF
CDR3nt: TGTGCCAGCTCACTACCTCCGGGACAGGGGGCCGTCGATGAGCAGTTCTTC

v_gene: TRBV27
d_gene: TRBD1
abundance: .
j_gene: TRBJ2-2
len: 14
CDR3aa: CASSLIRGTGELFF
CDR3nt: TGTGCCAGCAGTTTGATCAGGGGGACCGGGGAGCTGTTTTTT

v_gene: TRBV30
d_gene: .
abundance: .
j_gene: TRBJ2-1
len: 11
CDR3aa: CAWDRQGEQFF
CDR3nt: TGTGCCTGGGACAGGCAGGGTGAGCAGTTCTTC

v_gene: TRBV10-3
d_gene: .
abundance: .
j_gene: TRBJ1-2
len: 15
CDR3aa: CAISEGGGANYGYTF
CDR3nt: TGTGCCATCAGTGAGGGAGGAGGAGCTAACTATGGCTACACCTTC

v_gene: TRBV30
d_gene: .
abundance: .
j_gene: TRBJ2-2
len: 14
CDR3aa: CAWSPGHYTGELFF
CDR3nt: TGTGCCTGGAGTCCGGGACACTACACCGGGGAGCTGTTTTTT

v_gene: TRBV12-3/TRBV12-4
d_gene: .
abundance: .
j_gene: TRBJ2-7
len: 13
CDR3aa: CASSLYGQTFRYF
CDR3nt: TGTGCCAGCAGTTTATATGGGCAGACATTTAGGTACTTC

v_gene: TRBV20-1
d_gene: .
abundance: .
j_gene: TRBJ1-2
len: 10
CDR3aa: CSAFTEGYTF
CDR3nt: TGCAGTGCTTTCACAGAAGGCTACACCTTC

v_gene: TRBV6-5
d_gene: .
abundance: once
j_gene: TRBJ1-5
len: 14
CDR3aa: CASREGLMSQPQHF
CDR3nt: TGTGCCAGCAGGGAGGGCTTAATGAGTCAGCCCCAGCATTTT

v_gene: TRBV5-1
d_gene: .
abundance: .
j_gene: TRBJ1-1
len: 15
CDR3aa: CASSKTREGTPEAFF
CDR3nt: TGCGCCAGCAGCAAAACTAGGGAGGGTACCCCCGAAGCTTTCTTT